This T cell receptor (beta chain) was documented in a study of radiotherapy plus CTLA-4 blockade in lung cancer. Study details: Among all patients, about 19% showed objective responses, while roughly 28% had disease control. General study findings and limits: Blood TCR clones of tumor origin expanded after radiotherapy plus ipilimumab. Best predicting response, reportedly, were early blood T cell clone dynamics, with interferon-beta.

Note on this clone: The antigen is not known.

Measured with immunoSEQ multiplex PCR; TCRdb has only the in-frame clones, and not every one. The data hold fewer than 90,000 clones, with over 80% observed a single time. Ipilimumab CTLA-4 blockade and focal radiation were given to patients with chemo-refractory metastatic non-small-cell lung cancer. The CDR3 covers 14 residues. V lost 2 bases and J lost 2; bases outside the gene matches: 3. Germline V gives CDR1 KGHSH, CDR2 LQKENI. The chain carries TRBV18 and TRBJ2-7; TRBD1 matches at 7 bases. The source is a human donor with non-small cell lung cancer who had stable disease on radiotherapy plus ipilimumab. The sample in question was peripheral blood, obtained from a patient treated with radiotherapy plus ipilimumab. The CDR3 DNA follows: TGTGCCAGCTCACCAATAGGGACAGCCTACGAGCAGTACTTC. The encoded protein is CASSPIGTAYEQYF.